This T cell receptor (beta chain) stems from a study of OX40 agonist ivuxolimab in advanced cancers. Study outcomes and limitations: There was clonal expansion of CD4+ and CD8+ blood T cells by week 6 at 0.1 to 3.0 mg/kg. Low normalized T-cell clonal expansion was additionally recorded for some nonresponders. Expanded peripheral T cells had an undetermined antigen specificity.

The protocol was immunoSEQ multiplex PCR, while the TCRdb copy is restricted to in-frame clones and leaves out a portion. The repertoire has 68,000 or so clones, roughly 83% of them found once; the top ten carry 1.4%. This CDR3 region has 15 residues. The germline V gene has CDR1 MNHEY and CDR2 SMNVEV (reference sequence). Trimming removed 4 bases at V and 4 bases at J, with 16 bases between. About this clone itself: What it recognizes is unknown.

This chain uses TRBV27 with TRBJ1-2; no clear D. The sample in question was CD4+ or CD8+ T cells sorted from blood, obtained in a trial of the OX40 agonist ivuxolimab. The source of this sequence is an adult with an advanced solid tumor such as melanoma, head and neck, liver or kidney cancer. DNA of the CDR3: TGTGCCAGCAGTTCAAACGGACCAAATCCCTATGGCTACACCTTC. Protein sequence: CASSSNGPNPYGYTF.